The 8 T cell receptor beta chains presented below share a single source sample, sequenced in a study of T cell changes during pregnancy in multiple sclerosis. Sequencing used immunoSEQ multiplex PCR; TCRdb keeps in-frame clones, though not all of them. Here the sample spans roughly 50,000 clones, approximately 92% being singletons. This sample comprised peripheral blood, obtained after pregnancy. The receptor source for this set is a female donor in good health, enrolled as a control in a pregnancy study.

This rearrangement joins TRBV28 to TRBJ1-1; maybe TRBD1 (6 bases). Trimming cost V 4 bases and J 1 base, with 16 bases left between them. Germline CDR1 MDHEN, CDR2 SYDVKM. CDR3 size: 16 residues. CDR3 in DNA: TGTGCCAGCAGTTCCCCCCGACAGGCAGCGAACACTGAAGCTTTCTTT. It encodes CASSSPRQAANTEAFF.

This rearrangement joins TRBV28 to TRBJ1-6; TRBD1 aligns across 7 bases. There are 14 residues in the CDR3. Germline V gives CDR1 MDHEN, CDR2 SYDVKM. Trimming cost V 7 bases and J 6 bases; bases outside gene matches: 6. CDR3 nucleotides: TGTGCCAGCAACTATGGACAGGCTAATTCACCCCTCCACTTT. This sequence encodes CASNYGQANSPLHF.

This clone has only one observation. This chain joins TRBV29-1 and TRBJ1-2; D possibly corresponds to TRBD1 (5 bases). The length of the CDR3 is 14 residues. Germline V gene sequence: CDR1 SQVTM, CDR2 ANQGSEA. V lost 7 bases, J lost 5 bases, and 20 bases lay in between. The CDR3 spells CSAGRGGGGYGYTF. Here the CDR3 DNA reads TGCAGCGCGGGCCGAGGTGGGGGGGGATATGGCTACACCTTC.

J is TRBJ2-1 and V is TRBV15, with TRBD1 identical over 9 bases. The CDR3 extends over 15 amino acids. V lost 3 bases to trimming and J lost 3 bases; unmatched junction nucleotides: 3. Germline V gene data show CDR1 as LNHNV and CDR2 as YYDKDF (reference sequence). The CDR3 nucleotides are TGTGCCACCAGCAGGGGACAGGGCGTCTACAATGAGCAGTTCTTC. Residues: CATSRGQGVYNEQFF.

The rearrangement links TRBV5-4 to TRBJ1-2; possible D gene TRBD1, 5 bases. The CDR3 is 14 amino acids. The germline CDR1 and CDR2 sequences are SGHNT and YYREEE (reference sequence). Trimming left V 3 bases short and J 2 bases short, with 11 bases between. The CDR3 DNA follows: TGTGCCAGCAGCTCAGACAGCCGGAACTATGGCTACACCTTC. As protein: CASSSDSRNYGYTF.

The chain carries TRBV19 and TRBJ1-1; a weak D match, TRBD1 (6 bases). CDR1 LNHDA and CDR2 SQIVND come from the germline V gene (reference sequence). Trimming removed 4 bases at V and 9 bases at J, with 15 bases between. The CDR3 totals 13 residues. The CDR3 DNA sequence: TGTGCCAGTAGTACCATCGACAGGACCCAAGCTTTCTTT. This sequence encodes CASSTIDRTQAFF.

This clone showed up just a few times. The chain joins TRBV30 to TRBJ1-1; D call uncertain. The CDR3 is 14 amino acids. Germline CDR1 is GTSNPN and CDR2 is SVGIG (reference sequence). V lost 4 bases, J lost 0 bases, and 12 bases lay in between. The CDR3 bases are TGTGCCTGGACCCGACTAAACGTGAACACTGAAGCTTTCTTT. Its protein is CAWTRLNVNTEAFF.

The CDR3 protein is CASSTGGGGSNQPQHF. CDR3 DNA: TGTGCCAGCTCAACGGGGGGAGGAGGGAGCAATCAGCCCCAGCATTTT. The chain carries TRBV18 and TRBJ1-5; possible D gene TRBD1, 5 bases. V gave up 5 bases and J gave up 1 base, with 15 bases separating them. Per the germline V gene, CDR1 is KGHSH and CDR2 is LQKENI. CDR3 length equals 16 residues.